The 5 T cell receptor beta chains reported below all come from one sample, sequenced in a study of beta chain features in type 1 diabetes. As every portion of the isolated RNA was reverse transcribed, the sequencing read expressed TCRB transcripts. TCRdb's table, derived via immunoSEQ multiplex PCR, lists solely in-frame clones and lacks some. Among some 360,000 clones listed, around a fifth were seen once. Sequences were obtained from naive CD4+ T cells from blood. Receptors originate from a woman between 18 and 30 years old in good health.

This chain uses TRBV11-2 with TRBJ2-7; D is possibly TRBD1 (6 bases). Germline assignment: CDR1 SGHAT and CDR2 FQNNGV. Trimming pared 1 base from V and 0 bases from J, leaving 16 bases between. The CDR3 length is 17 residues. The DNA of the CDR3 is TGTGCCAGCAGCTTAGCGTGGGTGGGGGCCCGCTCCTACGAGCAGTACTTC. Its translation: CASSLAWVGARSYEQYF. The full variable domain, with the rest looked up from reference TRBV11-2 and TRBJ2-7, is EAGVAQSPRYKIIEKRQSVAFWCNPISGHATLYWYQQILGQGPKLLIQFQNNGVVDDSQLPKDRFSAERLKGVDSTLKIQPAKLEDSAVYLCASSLAWVGARSYEQYFGPGTRLTVT.

The sample holds a few counts of this clone. The CDR3 protein is CASSSDSYEQYF. The CDR3 DNA sequence: TGTGCCAGCAGCTCCGACAGCTACGAGCAGTACTTC. The chain employs TRBV5-4 and TRBJ2-7, with D possibly being TRBD1 (5 bases). The CDR3 consists of 12 residues. Trimming removed 3 bases from V and 3 bases from J, with 7 bases in between. Germline lookup yields CDR1 SGHNT and CDR2 YYREEE (reference sequence).

This clone has a handful of counts. The rearrangement joins TRBV5-1 to TRBJ1-1; 10 bases are a match to TRBD1. Germline V gives CDR1 SGHRS, CDR2 YFSETQ. The V and J ends lost 4 bases and 5 bases, in that order; junction bases with no gene match: 20. The CDR3 loop spans 19 amino acids. The CDR3 DNA reads as TGCGCCAGCAGCCGACCATCCGGGACAGGGGTTTTACAAAAAACTGAAGCTTTCTTT. This gives the protein CASSRPSGTGVLQKTEAFF.

This clone was found a few times. This chain uses TRBV2 with TRBJ1-2, with 9 bases identical to TRBD1. This CDR3 is built from 14 residues. Unmatched junction bases numbered 8, after V lost 7 bases and J lost 5 bases. Germline V lookup: CDR1 SNHLY, CDR2 FYNNEI. The CDR3 region is CASINTGGAYGYTF. The DNA for the CDR3 is TGTGCCAGCATTAATACAGGGGGCGCTTATGGCTACACCTTC.

The chain uses TRBV4-3 and TRBJ2-1; 7 bases are shared with TRBD2. The CDR3 has 15 amino acids. With V trimmed by 4 bases and J by 1 base, 4 bases remained unmatched. CDR1 LGHNA and CDR2 YSLEER come from the germline V gene. CDR3 loop: CASSPSGESYNEQFF. DNA of the CDR3: TGCGCCAGCAGCCCTAGCGGTGAGTCCTACAATGAGCAGTTCTTC.